The 16 T cell receptor delta chains presented below share a single source sample, sequenced in a study of gamma-delta chains in newborns, infants, children (dated by TCRdb to the late 2010s). Instrument used: Illumina MiSeq. TCRdb reprocessed the public reads with the caller CATT; rows with the same DNA were merged afterwards. Here the sample has roughly 5,000 delta-chain clones; 3% occur a single time. The top ten clonotypes cover about 15% of the sample. The specimen was blood. These receptors were obtained from a child who was a newborn, infant or young child, either healthy, febrile or measles-vaccinated (not recorded which).

Comments on this clone: This may arise from a read error, as a much more abundant clone is one base away. The same CDR3 is also encoded by other DNA sequences in this sample. The chain uses TRDV2 and TRDJ3, with 8 bases that match TRDD3. CDR1 is GEAIGNYY, CDR2 EKD, per germline. The CDR3 is 18 amino acids. The ends lost 1 base at V and 4 bases at J; junction bases unmatched: 8. The CDR3: CACDTLGDLTWDTRQMFF. CDR3 in DNA: TGTGCCTGTGACACTTTGGGGGATCTAACTTGGGACACCCGACAGATGTTTTTC.

This clone was seen a few times. The chain uses TRDV1 and TRDJ2, with D perhaps TRDD2 or TRDD3 (6 bases each). The CDR3 totals 20 residues. The germline CDR1 and CDR2 sequences are TSWWSYY and QGS. Trimming removed 7 bases from V and 6 bases from J, with 33 bases in between. The DNA for the CDR3 is TGTGCTCTTGTGACGTGCCCTTCCAGGGGATTAGCGGCTAAGGCAGCACAACTCTTCTTT. As protein: CALVTCPSRGLAAKAAQLFF.

Comment on this clone: Given a far larger clone just one base away, this is likely a sequencing read error. The rearrangement uses TRDV2 and TRDJ2; 9 bases align to TRDD3. The germline V gene encodes CDR1 GEAIGNYY and CDR2 EKD. The CDR3 has 20 amino acids. The V and J ends lost 0 bases and 3 bases, in that order; junction bases with no gene match: 16. The CDR3 nucleotides are TGTGCCTGTGACACCATGATACGACGGGGGGGGATACAGCTGACAGCACAACTCTTCTTT. The encoded protein is CACDTMIRRGGIQLTAQLFF.

This clone was counted a few times. A single base is all that separates this from a far larger clone, so a read error is likely. The V gene is TRDV2, the J gene TRDJ3; 10 positions agree with TRDD3. CDR3 length: 19 residues. Germline lookup yields CDR1 GEAIGNYY and CDR2 EKD. The CDR3 protein is CACDKVLGDLSWDTRQTFF. CDR3 bases: TGTGCCTGTGACAAAGTACTGGGGGATCTCTCCTGGGACACCCGACAGACGTTTTTC.

This clone is judged medium-sized. This specimen includes other DNA sequences encoding the same CDR3. The CDR3, as DNA: TGTGCCTGTGACACCTCCCGCGTTACTACTGACCTGGGGGATAGGAGCTCCTGGGACACCCGACAGATGTTTTTC. Translating it yields CACDTSRVTTDLGDRSSWDTRQMFF. The chain couples TRDV2 to TRDJ3; the match to TRDD3 covers 10 bases. The CDR3 is 25 residues long. V was clipped by 0 bases and J by 0 bases; unmatched bases: 22. From germline, CDR1 is GEAIGNYY and CDR2 EKD.

This clone was counted only a few times. TCRdb has a much larger clone's protein, which differs at residue 3 from the translation of this DNA, likely because of a read error; what is shown is the protein translated from the DNA. The gene calls are TRDV2 and TRDJ2; 10 nucleotides align to TRDD3. The germline V gene encodes CDR1 GEAIGNYY and CDR2 EKD. The CDR3 consists of 18 residues. CDR3 DNA: TGTGCCCGTGACACCGGCGGGGGGATACGCGCTTTGACAGCACAACTCTTCTTT. It specifies CARDTGGGIRALTAQLFF.

Comments on this clone: TCRdb's protein for this DNA is that of a much larger clone and differs from the translation at residue 6, likely a read error; the protein shown is the DNA translation. The CDR3 region has the DNA TGTGCCTGTGACCTACAGGGGGATACCTCCTGGGACACCCGACAGATGTTTTTC. It codes for CACDLQGDTSWDTRQMFF. The gene calls are TRDV2 and TRDJ3, with 9 bases fitting TRDD3. Germline V lookup: CDR1 GEAIGNYY, CDR2 EKD. The CDR3 is 18 amino acids. V trimming: 3 bases; J trimming: 0 bases; junction bases outside the gene matches: 5.

Concerning this clone itself: A read error likely explains this, since a far larger clone differs by one base. Other DNA sequences within the sample encode an identical CDR3. V is TRDV2 and J is TRDJ3; 11 nucleotides line up with TRDD3. The CDR3 runs 19 residues. The germline V gene encodes CDR1 GEAIGNYY and CDR2 EKD. The CDR3, as DNA: TGTGCCTGTGACACCGTACTGGGGGATAGCTCCTGGGACACCCGGCAGATGTTTTTC. It codes for CACDTVLGDSSWDTRQMFF.

This clone is categorized as medium-sized. V usage is TRDV3 and J usage is TRDJ3, with TRDD3 identical over 9 bases. Germline CDR1 is TVYSNPD and CDR2 is GDNSRS (reference sequence). The CDR3 contains 19 residues. V lost 2 bases, J lost 0 bases, and 11 bases stayed unmatched. The chain's CDR3 is CAFGHTGGLSSWDTRQMFF. The CDR3 DNA sequence: TGTGCCTTTGGCCATACTGGGGGACTTAGCTCCTGGGACACCCGACAGATGTTTTTC.

A word on this clone: TCRdb attributes to this sequence the protein of a much larger clone, which differs from the DNA translation at residue 4; a read error is likely, and the protein displayed is translated from the DNA. The chain employs TRDV2 and TRDJ2, with TRDD3 matching over 13 bases. This CDR3 spans 15 amino acids. V shed 5 bases, J shed 4 bases, and the junction held 3 bases outside the gene matches. The V gene's germline CDR1 is GEAIGNYY and CDR2 EKD. The CDR3 sequence is CACGTGGYATAQLFF. The CDR3 coding sequence is TGTGCCTGTGGCACTGGGGGATACGCGACAGCACAACTCTTCTTT.

This clone was observed a handful of times. The TCRdb protein, from a much larger clone, departs from this DNA's translation at residue 10, likely by read error; the protein shown derives from the DNA. The chain links TRDV2 to TRDJ3; 8 bases are shared with TRDD3. CDR1 is GEAIGNYY, CDR2 EKD, per germline. V lost 3 bases, J lost 3 bases, and 9 bases stayed unmatched. The CDR3 length is 18 residues. DNA of the CDR3: TGTGCCTGTGACTCTGGGGGACCTTTTTACTGGGACACCCGACAGATGTTTTTC. This codes for CACDSGGPFYWDTRQMFF.

Notes on this clone: A much larger clone lies one base from this, so it may be a read error. The sample contains more than one DNA sequence encoding this CDR3. The chain combines TRDV1 with TRDJ1; D is uncertain. Looked up from germline, CDR1 is TSWWSYY and CDR2 is QGS. This CDR3 spans 17 amino acids. The CDR3 DNA reads TGTGCTCTTGGGGTCAAAAGGGCGGAACGAGACACCGATAAACTAATCTTT. It translates to CALGVKRAERDTDKLIF.

This clone showed up just a few times. This DNA's translation and the protein TCRdb lists, from a much larger clone, do not match at residue 4, likely due to a read error; the protein shown is translated from the DNA. The chain combines TRDV2 with TRDJ3; a weak D match, TRDD3 (6 bases). Looked up from germline, CDR1 is GEAIGNYY and CDR2 is EKD. The CDR3 extends over 17 amino acids. CDR3 DNA sequence: TGTGCCTGTAACACAGGACTGGGAATATGGGACACCCGACAGATGTTTTTC. Its translation: CACNTGLGIWDTRQMFF.

This clone is medium-sized. This chain links TRDV1 with TRDJ2; D is uncertain. The CDR3 consists of 17 residues. Germline CDR1 and CDR2: TSWWSYY and QGS. The V end was cut by 0 bases, the J end by 0 bases, with 11 bases between. As DNA, the CDR3 is TGTGCTCTTGGGGAACTAGACCCTTTAGCTTTGACAGCACAACTCTTCTTT. Its translation: CALGELDPLALTAQLFF.

This clone ranks as medium-sized (0.01 to 0.1%). The gene calls are TRDV1 and TRDJ1, with D possibly matching TRDD3 (7 bases). CDR1 is TSWWSYY, CDR2 QGS, per germline. This CDR3 has 19 residues. Trimming removed 0 bases at V and 0 bases at J, with 20 bases between. In nucleotides, the CDR3 is TGTGCTCTTGGGGAACTTCCTACTGATTGGGGGAATTACACCGATAAACTCATCTTT. Translating gives CALGELPTDWGNYTDKLIF.

Worth noting for this clone: TCRdb has a much larger clone's protein, which differs at residue 5 from the translation of this DNA, likely because of a read error; what is shown is the protein translated from the DNA. This rearrangement joins TRDV2 to TRDJ3, with TRDD3 matching over 11 bases. V shed 3 bases, J shed 0 bases, and the junction held 3 bases outside the gene matches. CDR3 size: 18 residues. Per the germline V gene, CDR1 is GEAIGNYY and CDR2 is EKD. The CDR3, as DNA: TGTGCCTGTGACGGACTGGGGGATAGCTCCTGGGACACCCGACAGATGTTTTTC. Its translation is CACDGLGDSSWDTRQMFF.